This is a list of T cell receptor beta chains from one sample in a study of shared clonotypes between healthy human individuals. Libraries were prepared by immunoSEQ multiplex PCR; TCRdb keeps only in-frame clonotypes and omits some of them. The sample consists of almost 700,000 clones, approximately 90% of them appearing once. Sequencing was carried out using naive CD8+ T cells sorted from blood. The receptor source for this set is a man aged 25 to 40 in good health. The CDR3 runs from the conserved cysteine through the conserved F or W. Clone size is given for some rows only: seen once, a few or many times, or a class if the clone is expanded.

J gene,CDR3 length,clone size,V gene,CDR3 protein
TRBJ2-5,18,once,TRBV9,CASSERDQTSGAQETQYF
TRBJ2-7,15,NA,TRBV6-5,CASSYSGSGGYEQYF
TRBJ2-5,16,NA,TRBV6-6,CASRTEGHSPQETQYF
TRBJ2-7,14,NA,TRBV19,CASSLGGYTYEQYF
TRBJ2-7,13,once,TRBV5-1,CASSLDRVYEQYF
TRBJ2-1,15,NA,TRBV19,CASSISPGSHNEQFF
TRBJ2-3,15,NA,TRBV10-3,CAISETGGYTDTQYF
TRBJ2-7,15,NA,TRBV29-1,CSVEGVQGNSYEQYF
TRBJ2-3,17,NA,TRBV4-3,CASSQGRSGGPTDTQYF
TRBJ1-4,14,NA,TRBV27,CASRLTGLGEKLFF
TRBJ2-5,13,NA,TRBV28,CASSLRMGETQYF
TRBJ2-5,16,NA,TRBV2,CASSDRGGVDQETQYF
TRBJ2-7,16,NA,TRBV7-8,CASSPSGGSCRDEQYF
TRBJ2-1,12,NA,TRBV13,CASSGTSIEQFF
TRBJ1-5,15,NA,TRBV28,CASSLYPQGRQPQHF
TRBJ2-1,13,NA,TRBV7-8,CASSLAAGVMQFF
TRBJ1-3,13,NA,TRBV27,CASRGSSGNTIYF
TRBJ2-2,15,NA,TRBV2,CASSEPYKGTGELFF
TRBJ1-2,11,once,TRBV29-1,CLVGAGNGYTF
TRBJ2-7,15,NA,TRBV27,CASSPGQGRINEQYF
TRBJ2-1,15,NA,TRBV9,CASSGLYGNYNEQFF
TRBJ1-1,17,NA,TRBV4-3,CASSQDVRGQGFAEAFF
TRBJ1-1,14,NA,TRBV5-4,CASSLDLTNTEAFF
TRBJ2-5,15,NA,TRBV11-2,CASSPYGGIGETQYF
TRBJ2-5,13,NA,TRBV7-9,CASSPTGQETQYF
TRBJ2-7,12,once,TRBV11-2,CAIDVVPYEQYF
TRBJ2-7,14,once,TRBV6-1,CASSLGEGAYELYF